The clone carrying this T cell receptor beta chain was picked up a small number of times. The data derive from a study of T-cell memory formation after mild COVID-19. Study information: TCR clusters were mostly donor specific.

This CDR3 spans 17 amino acids. The germline V gene has CDR1 SGHRS and CDR2 YFSETQ. V was pared by 2 bases and J by 0 bases, with 15 bases between. Using its own MiXCR run on the 5' RACE reads, TCRdb lists one record per CDR3 protein. Of around 250,000 distinct CDR3 sequences listed, roughly a tenth are singletons. The sequence derives from a man between 18 and 35 years old who had mild COVID-19 (a few samples of this study predate the infection). Cell type and time point are not known. The V call is TRBV5-1, the J call TRBJ2-1; D remains ambiguous. What was sequenced was PBMCs or a T cell subset sorted from them (not recorded which). The CDR3 loop reads CASSFRTVISSYNEQFF. CDR3 nucleotides: TGCGCCAGCAGCTTCCGGACGGTAATAAGCTCCTACAATGAGCAGTTCTTC.